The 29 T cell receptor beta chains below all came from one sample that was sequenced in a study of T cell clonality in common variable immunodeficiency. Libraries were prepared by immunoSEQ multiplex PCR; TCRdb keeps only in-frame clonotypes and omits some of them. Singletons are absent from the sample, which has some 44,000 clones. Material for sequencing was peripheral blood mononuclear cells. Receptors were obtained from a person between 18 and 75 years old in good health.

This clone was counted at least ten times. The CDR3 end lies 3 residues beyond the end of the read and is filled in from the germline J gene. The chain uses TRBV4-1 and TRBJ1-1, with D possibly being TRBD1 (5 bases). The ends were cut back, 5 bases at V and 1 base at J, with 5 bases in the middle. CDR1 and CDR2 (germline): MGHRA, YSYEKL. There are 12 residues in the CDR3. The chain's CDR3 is CASSDRNTEAFF. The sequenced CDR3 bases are TGCGCCAGCAGCGACAGGAACACTGAA.

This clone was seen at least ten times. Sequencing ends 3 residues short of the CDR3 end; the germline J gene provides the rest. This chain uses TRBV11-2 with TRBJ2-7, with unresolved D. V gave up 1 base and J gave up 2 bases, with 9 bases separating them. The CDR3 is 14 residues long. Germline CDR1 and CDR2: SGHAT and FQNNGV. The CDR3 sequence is CASSLVADPYEQYF. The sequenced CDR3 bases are TGTGCCAGCAGCTTAGTAGCCGATCCCTACGAG.

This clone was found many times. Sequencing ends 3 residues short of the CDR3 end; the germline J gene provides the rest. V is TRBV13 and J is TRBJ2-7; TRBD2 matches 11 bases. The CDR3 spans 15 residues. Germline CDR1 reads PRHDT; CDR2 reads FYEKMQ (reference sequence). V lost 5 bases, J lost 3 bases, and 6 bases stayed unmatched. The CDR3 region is CASSATSGTFYEQYF. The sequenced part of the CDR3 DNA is TGTGCCAGCAGCGCGACTAGCGGGACCTTCTACGAG.

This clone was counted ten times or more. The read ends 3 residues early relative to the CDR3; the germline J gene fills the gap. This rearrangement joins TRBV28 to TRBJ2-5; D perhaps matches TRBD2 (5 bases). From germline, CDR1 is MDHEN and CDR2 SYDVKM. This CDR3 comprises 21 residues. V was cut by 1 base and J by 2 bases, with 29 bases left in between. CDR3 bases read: TGTGCCAGCAGTTTATACCCCAATCTCAACTCCCGGATCCGAGGGCAAGAGACC. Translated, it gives CASSLYPNLNSRIRGQET. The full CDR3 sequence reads CASSLYPNLNSRIRGQETQYF.

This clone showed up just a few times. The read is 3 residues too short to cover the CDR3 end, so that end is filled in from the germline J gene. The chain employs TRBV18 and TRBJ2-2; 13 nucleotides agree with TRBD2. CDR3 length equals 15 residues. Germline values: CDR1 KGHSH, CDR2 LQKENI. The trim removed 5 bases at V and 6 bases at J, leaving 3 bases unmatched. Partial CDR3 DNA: TGTGCCAGCTCAACTGGACTAGCGGGAGCCGGGGAG. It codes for CASSTGLAGAGE. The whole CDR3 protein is CASSTGLAGAGELFF.

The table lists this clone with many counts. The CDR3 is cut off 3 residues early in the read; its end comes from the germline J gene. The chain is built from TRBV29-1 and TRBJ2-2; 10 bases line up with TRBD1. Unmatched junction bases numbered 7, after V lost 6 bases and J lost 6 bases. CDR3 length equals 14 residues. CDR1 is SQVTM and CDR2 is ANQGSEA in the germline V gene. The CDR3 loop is CSVQGTGDSGELFF. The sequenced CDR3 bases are TGCAGCGTACAAGGGACAGGGGATTCCGGGGAG.

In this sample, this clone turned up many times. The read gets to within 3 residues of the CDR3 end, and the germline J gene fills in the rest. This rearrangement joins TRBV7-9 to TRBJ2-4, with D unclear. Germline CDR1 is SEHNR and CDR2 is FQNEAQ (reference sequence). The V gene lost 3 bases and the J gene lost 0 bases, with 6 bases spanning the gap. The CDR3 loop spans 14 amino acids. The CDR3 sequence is CASSFDKAKNIQYF. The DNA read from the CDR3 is TGTGCCAGCAGCTTCGACAAAGCCAAAAACATT.

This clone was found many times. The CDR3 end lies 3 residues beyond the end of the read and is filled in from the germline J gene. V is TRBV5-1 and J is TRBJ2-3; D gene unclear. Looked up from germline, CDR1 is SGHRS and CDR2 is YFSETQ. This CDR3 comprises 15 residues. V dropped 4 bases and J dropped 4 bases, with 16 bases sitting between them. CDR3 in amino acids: CASSPAPRSADTQYF. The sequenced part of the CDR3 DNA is TGCGCCAGCAGCCCGGCCCCTAGAAGCGCAGATACG. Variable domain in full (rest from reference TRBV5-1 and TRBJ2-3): KAGVTQTPRYLIKTRGQQVTLSCSPISGHRSVSWYQQTPGQGLQFLFEYFSETQRNKGNFPGRFSGRQFSNSRSEMNVSTLELGDSALYLCASSPAPRSADTQYFGPGTRLTVL.

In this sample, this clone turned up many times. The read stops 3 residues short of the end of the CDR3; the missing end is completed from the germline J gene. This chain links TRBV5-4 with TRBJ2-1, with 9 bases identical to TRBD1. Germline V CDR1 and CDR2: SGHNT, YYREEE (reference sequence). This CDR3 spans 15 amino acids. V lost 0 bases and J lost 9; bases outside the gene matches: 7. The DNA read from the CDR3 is TGTGCCAGCAGCTTGGCCGGGACAGGGAAAAGTGAG. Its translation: CASSLAGTGKSE. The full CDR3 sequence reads CASSLAGTGKSEQFF.

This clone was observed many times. The CDR3 is CSASFAGAKNIQYF. The part of the CDR3 DNA that was read is TGCAGTGCTAGTTTTGCAGGGGCCAAAAACATT. The chain is built from TRBV20-1 and TRBJ2-4; tentative D call: TRBD1 (5 bases). Read sequence stops 3 residues before the CDR3 end, and the germline J gene provides the missing end. The CDR3 runs to 14 residues. Trimming cost V 3 bases and J 1 base, with 10 bases left between them. Germline V gene lookup returns CDR1 DFQATT and CDR2 SNEGSKA (reference sequence).

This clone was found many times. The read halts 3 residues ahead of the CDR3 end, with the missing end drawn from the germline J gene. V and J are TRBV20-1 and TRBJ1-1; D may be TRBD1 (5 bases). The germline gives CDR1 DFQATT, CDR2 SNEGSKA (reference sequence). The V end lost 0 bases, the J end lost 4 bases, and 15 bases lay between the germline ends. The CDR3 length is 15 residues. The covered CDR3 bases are TGCAGTGCTAGAGACCGCAGACGGGGGACCACTGAA. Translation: CSARDRRRGTTE. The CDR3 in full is CSARDRRRGTTEAFF.

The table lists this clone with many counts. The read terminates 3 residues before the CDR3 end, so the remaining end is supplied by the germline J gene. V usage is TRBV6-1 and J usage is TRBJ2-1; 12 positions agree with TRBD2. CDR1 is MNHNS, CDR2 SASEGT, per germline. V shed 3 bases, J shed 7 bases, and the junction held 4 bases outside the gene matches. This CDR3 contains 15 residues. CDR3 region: CASSELAGGRNEQFF. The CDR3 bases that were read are TGTGCCAGCAGTGAGCTAGCGGGAGGGAGGAATGAG.

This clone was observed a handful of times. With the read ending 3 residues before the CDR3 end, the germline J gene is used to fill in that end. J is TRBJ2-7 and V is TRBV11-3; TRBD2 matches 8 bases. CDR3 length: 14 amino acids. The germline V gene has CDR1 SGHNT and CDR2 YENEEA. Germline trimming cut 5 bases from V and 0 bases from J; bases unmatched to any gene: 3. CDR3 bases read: TGTGCCAGCAGCCTGCGGGGGGACTCCTACGAG. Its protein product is CASSLRGDSYE. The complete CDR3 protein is CASSLRGDSYEQYF.

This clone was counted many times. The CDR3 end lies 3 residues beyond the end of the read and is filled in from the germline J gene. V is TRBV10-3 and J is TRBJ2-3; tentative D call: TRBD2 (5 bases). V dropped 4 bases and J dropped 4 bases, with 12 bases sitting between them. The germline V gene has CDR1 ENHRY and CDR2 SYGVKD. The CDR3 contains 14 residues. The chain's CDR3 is CAISAPASPDTQYF. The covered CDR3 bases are TGTGCCATCAGTGCCCCTGCTAGCCCAGATACG.

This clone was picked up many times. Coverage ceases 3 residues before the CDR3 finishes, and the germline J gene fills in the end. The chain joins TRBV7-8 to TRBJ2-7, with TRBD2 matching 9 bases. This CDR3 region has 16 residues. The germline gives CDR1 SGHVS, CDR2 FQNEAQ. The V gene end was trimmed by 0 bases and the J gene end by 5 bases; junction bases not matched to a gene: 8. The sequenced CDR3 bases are TGTGCCAGCAGCTTAGCGTCGGGTAGCGGGGGAAACGAG. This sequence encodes CASSLASGSGGNE. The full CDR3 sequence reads CASSLASGSGGNEQYF.

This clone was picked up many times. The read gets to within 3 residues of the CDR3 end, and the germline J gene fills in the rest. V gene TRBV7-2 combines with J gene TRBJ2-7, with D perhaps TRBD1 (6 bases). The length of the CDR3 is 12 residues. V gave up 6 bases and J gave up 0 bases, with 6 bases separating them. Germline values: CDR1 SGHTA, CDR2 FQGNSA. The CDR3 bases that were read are TGTGCCAGCAGGGGGGCCTCCTACGAG. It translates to CASRGASYE. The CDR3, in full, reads CASRGASYEQYF.

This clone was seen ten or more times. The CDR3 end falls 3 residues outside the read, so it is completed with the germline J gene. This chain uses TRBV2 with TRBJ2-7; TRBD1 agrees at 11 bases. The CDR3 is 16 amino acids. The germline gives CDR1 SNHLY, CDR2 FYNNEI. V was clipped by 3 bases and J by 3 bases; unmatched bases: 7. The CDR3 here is CASSEGQGDSGYEQYF. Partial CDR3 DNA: TGTGCCAGCAGTGAGGGACAGGGGGATTCAGGCTACGAG.

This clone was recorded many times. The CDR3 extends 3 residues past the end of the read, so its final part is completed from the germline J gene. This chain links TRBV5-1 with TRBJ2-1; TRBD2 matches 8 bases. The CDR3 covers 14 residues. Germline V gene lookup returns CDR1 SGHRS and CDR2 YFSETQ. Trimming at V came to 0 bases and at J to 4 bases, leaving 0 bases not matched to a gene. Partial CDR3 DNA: TGCGCCAGCAGCTTGGCTAGCGGGTACAATGAG. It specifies CASSLASGYNE. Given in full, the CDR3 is CASSLASGYNEQFF. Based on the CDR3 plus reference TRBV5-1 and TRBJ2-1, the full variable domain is KAGVTQTPRYLIKTRGQQVTLSCSPISGHRSVSWYQQTPGQGLQFLFEYFSETQRNKGNFPGRFSGRQFSNSRSEMNVSTLELGDSALYLCASSLASGYNEQFFGPGTRLTVL.

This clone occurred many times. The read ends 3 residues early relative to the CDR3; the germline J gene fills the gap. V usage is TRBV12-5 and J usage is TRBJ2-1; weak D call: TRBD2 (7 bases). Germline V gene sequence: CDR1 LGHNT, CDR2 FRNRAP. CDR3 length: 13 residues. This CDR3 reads CAEGEGSYNEQFF. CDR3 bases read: TGTGCCGAGGGGGAGGGTTCCTACAATGAG. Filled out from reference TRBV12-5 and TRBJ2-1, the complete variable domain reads DARVTQTPRHKVTEMGQEVTMRCQPILGHNTVFWYRQTMMQGLELLAYFRNRAPLDDSGMPKDRFSAEMPDATLATLKIQPSEPRDSAVYFCAEGEGSYNEQFFGPGTRLTVL.

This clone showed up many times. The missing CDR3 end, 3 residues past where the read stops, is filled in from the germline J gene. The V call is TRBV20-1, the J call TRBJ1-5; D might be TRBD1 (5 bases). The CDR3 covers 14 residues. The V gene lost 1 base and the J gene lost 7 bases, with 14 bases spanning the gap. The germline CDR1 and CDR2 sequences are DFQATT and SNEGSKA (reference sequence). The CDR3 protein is CSARGRGGRQPQHF. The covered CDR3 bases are TGCAGTGCTAGAGGGAGGGGAGGGAGACAGCCC.

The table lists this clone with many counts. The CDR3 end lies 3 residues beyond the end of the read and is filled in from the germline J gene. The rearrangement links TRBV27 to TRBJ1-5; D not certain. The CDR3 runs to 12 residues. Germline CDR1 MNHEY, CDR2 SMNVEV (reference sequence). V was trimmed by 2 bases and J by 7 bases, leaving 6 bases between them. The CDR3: CASSLTGQPQHF. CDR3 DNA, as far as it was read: TGTGCCAGCAGTTTAACGGGGCAGCCC.

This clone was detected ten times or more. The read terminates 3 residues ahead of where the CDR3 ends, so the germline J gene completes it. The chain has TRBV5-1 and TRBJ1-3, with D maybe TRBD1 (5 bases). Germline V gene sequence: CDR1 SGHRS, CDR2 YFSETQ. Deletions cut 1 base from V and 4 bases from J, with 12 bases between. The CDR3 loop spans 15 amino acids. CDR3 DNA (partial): TGCGCCAGCAGCTTGAACGCAGGGATAGGAAACACC. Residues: CASSLNAGIGNT. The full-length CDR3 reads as CASSLNAGIGNTIYF.

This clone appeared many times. The CDR3 loop is CASSLGQGVEQYF. Partial CDR3 DNA: TGTGCCAGCAGCTTGGGGCAGGGGGTCGAG. The chain uses TRBV5-6 and TRBJ2-7; 7 bases map to TRBD1. Read coverage stops 3 residues before the CDR3 terminus; the germline J gene supplies the remainder. The trim removed 0 bases at V and 6 bases at J, leaving 3 bases unmatched. The CDR3 extends over 13 amino acids. Germline V lookup: CDR1 SGHDT, CDR2 YYEEEE.

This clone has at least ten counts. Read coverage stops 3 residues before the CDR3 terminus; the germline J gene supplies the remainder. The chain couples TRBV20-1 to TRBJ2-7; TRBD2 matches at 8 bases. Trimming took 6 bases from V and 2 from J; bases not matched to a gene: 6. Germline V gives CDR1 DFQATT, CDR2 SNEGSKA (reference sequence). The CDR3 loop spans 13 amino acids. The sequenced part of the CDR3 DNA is TGCAGTGCAAGGGGGACTAGAGCCTACGAG. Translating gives CSARGTRAYE. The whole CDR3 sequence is CSARGTRAYEQYF.

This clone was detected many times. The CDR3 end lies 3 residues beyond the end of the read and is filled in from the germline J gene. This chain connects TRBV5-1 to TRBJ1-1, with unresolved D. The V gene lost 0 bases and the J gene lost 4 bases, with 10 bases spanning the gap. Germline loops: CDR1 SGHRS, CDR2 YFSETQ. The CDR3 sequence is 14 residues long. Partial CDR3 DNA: TGCGCCAGCAGCTTGGCCACGGGGTCCACTGAA. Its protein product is CASSLATGSTE. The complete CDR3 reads CASSLATGSTEAFF.

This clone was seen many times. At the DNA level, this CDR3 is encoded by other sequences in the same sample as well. Incomplete CDR3 DNA: TGTGCCAGCAGCTTAGCGCAGGGGACCGGGGAG. Translation: CASSLAQGTGE. The full-length CDR3 reads as CASSLAQGTGELFF. The V and J genes are TRBV7-9 and TRBJ2-2; a weak D match, TRBD1 (6 bases). The read ends 3 residues before the CDR3 terminus; that terminus is restored from the germline J gene. CDR1 is SEHNR and CDR2 is FQNEAQ in the germline V gene (reference sequence). V was clipped by 0 bases and J by 5 bases, with 7 bases between them. The CDR3 loop spans 14 amino acids.

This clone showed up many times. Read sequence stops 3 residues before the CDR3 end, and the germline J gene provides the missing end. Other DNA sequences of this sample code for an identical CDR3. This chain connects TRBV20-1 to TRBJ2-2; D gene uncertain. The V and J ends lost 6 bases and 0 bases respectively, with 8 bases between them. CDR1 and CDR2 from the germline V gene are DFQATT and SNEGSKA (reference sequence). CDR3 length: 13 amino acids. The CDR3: CSAPPANTGELFF. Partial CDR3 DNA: TGCAGTGCGCCTCCAGCGAACACCGGGGAG.

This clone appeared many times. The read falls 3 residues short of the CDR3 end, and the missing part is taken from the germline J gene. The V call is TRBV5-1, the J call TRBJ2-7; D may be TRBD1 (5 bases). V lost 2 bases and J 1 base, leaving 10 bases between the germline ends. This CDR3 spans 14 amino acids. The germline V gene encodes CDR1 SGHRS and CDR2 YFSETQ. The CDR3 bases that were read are TGCGCCAGCAGCTTCGGCAGGGCTTCCTACGAG. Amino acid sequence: CASSFGRASYE. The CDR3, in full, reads CASSFGRASYEQYF.

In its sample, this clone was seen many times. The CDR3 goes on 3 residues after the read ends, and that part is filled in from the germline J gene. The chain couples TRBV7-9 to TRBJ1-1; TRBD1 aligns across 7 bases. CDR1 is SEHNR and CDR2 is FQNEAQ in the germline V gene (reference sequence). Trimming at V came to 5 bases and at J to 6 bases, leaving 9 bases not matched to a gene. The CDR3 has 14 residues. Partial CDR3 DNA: TGTGCCAGCAGCGTCGACAGGGCCGGGGCTGAA. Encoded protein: CASSVDRAGAE. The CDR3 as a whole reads CASSVDRAGAEAFF.